A single sample gave rise to the 2 T cell receptor beta chains below, sequenced in a study of blood T cell repertoires in COVID-19. Libraries were prepared by immunoSEQ multiplex PCR; TCRdb keeps only in-frame clonotypes and omits some of them. Of just over 650,000 clones in the sample, over 80% were seen once. The source material was peripheral blood. Receptors originate from a woman between 18 and 29 years old with acute or convalescent COVID-19.

This chain connects TRBV3-1 (or the pseudogene TRBV3-2) to TRBJ1-2; D possibly corresponds to TRBD1 (6 bases). The CDR3 is 16 amino acids. Trimming pared 3 bases from V and 0 bases from J, leaving 14 bases between. The V gene's germline CDR1 is LGHDT and CDR2 YNNKEL (reference sequence). CDR3 in amino acids: CASSQVRQVSNYGYTF. CDR3 sequence (DNA): TGTGCCAGCAGCCAGGTGAGACAGGTCTCTAACTATGGCTACACCTTC.

This rearrangement joins TRBV18 to TRBJ1-2; D gene ambiguous. The CDR3 is 15 amino acids. The ends were cut back, 4 bases at V and 0 bases at J, with 12 bases in the middle. Germline-derived CDR1 and CDR2 are KGHSH and LQKENI. This CDR3 reads CASSLTNSANYGYTF. The CDR3, as DNA: TGTGCCAGCTCACTAACCAACTCCGCTAACTATGGCTACACCTTC.